These T cell receptor beta chains were read from a single sample in a study of control samples from healthy donors and cancer patients. Repertoires were generated with immunoSEQ multiplex PCR, while TCRdb's copy carries only in-frame clones and drops some. The sample yields some 410,000 clones, around nine tenths seen once. Sequencing used PBMCs. The source of these receptors is a middle-aged man with head and neck cancer. Both conserved end residues are part of each CDR3. A D gene is named only where the DNA matches it firmly. A row's size may be missing; if present it is once, few, many or a size class.

clone size	V gene	J gene	D gene	CDR3 DNA	CDR3 protein
NA	TRBV19	TRBJ1-6	TRBD1	TGTGCCAGTAGCCCGGACAGGTTTGCATCCTATAATTCACCCCTCCACTTT	CASSPDRFASYNSPLHF
NA	TRBV4-3	TRBJ1-2	NA	TGCGCCAGCAGCCAATCGGGACAACCATATGGCTACACCTTC	CASSQSGQPYGYTF
NA	TRBV27	TRBJ1-5	TRBD1	TGTGCCAGCAGTTCCCGGGACAGGGGGCATCAGCCCCAGCATTTT	CASSSRDRGHQPQHF
NA	TRBV10-1	TRBJ1-2	NA	TGCGCCAGCAGTGAATCACAGAACTATGGCTACACCTTC	CASSESQNYGYTF
NA	TRBV18	TRBJ1-3	NA	TGTGCCAGCTCACAGATGTCGGTGAGCTCTGGAAACACCATATATTTT	CASSQMSVSSGNTIYF
once	TRBV5-1	TRBJ2-2	TRBD2	TGCGCCAGCAGCCCCGGACTAGCGGGAGCTCAGGGGACCGGGGAGCTGTTTTTT	CASSPGLAGAQGTGELFF
NA	TRBV7-3	TRBJ2-3	TRBD2	TGTGCCAGCAGCGACCCGGGGGGTACGCAGTATTTT	CASSDPGGTQYF
NA	TRBV5-1	TRBJ2-3	NA	TGCGCCAGCTCACTGGGGGGGGCCACGCGGACAGATACGCAGTATTTT	CASSLGGATRTDTQYF
NA	TRBV19	TRBJ2-5	NA	TGTGCCAGTAGTTCCGGGACCTCAGGGACCCAGTACTTC	CASSSGTSGTQYF
NA	TRBV4-3	TRBJ1-6	NA	TGCGCCAGCAGCCCTCACGGGGGAAAGAATTCACCCCTCCACTTT	CASSPHGGKNSPLHF
NA	TRBV19	TRBJ1-6	NA	TGTGCCAGTAGTATGCAGTTCCTAAATTCACCCCTCCACTTT	CASSMQFLNSPLHF
NA	TRBV5-6	TRBJ2-1	TRBD2	TGTGCCAGCAGCTTCTATAGCGGGAGCTCCTACAATGAGCAGTTCTTC	CASSFYSGSSYNEQFF
NA	TRBV30	TRBJ1-3	NA	TGTGCCTGGAGGGCTCGACAAGGGGTCCTCTCTGGAAACACCATATATTTT	CAWRARQGVLSGNTIYF
NA	TRBV30	TRBJ2-3	TRBD2	TGTGCCACCCAGGGCCGCGGGTTGGCGGGAGGGCTAGAGGGGGATACGCAGTATTTT	CATQGRGLAGGLEGDTQYF
NA	TRBV11-2	TRBJ2-7	NA	TGTGCCAGCAGCTTAGGAGGCGGGACTCTGGCCTCCGAGCAGTACTTC	CASSLGGGTLASEQYF
NA	TRBV27	TRBJ2-1	TRBD1	TGTGCCAGCAGTACGCGGACAGGGAGCTACAATGAGCAGTTCTTC	CASSTRTGSYNEQFF
NA	TRBV5-1	TRBJ2-1	NA	TGCGCCAGCAGCCCAAACCCATCGGGTGAGCAGTTCTTC	CASSPNPSGEQFF
NA	TRBV15	TRBJ2-1	NA	TGTGCCACCAGCAGAGTTGCGGGTGCAAGCAATGAGCAGTTCTTC	CATSRVAGASNEQFF
NA	TRBV3-1/TRBV3-2	TRBJ1-1	NA	TGTGCCAGCAGCCTCCGGGCCAGGGGCCGGCCCGAAGCTTTCTTT	CASSLRARGRPEAFF
NA	TRBV11-2	TRBJ1-6	NA	TGTGCCAGCAGCCCGCAGGGGAGCTCCTATAATTCACCCCTCCACTTT	CASSPQGSSYNSPLHF
NA	TRBV9	TRBJ1-6	NA	TGTGCCAGCAGCGCGCGAACGCGCCTGGATCATAATTCACCCCTCCACTTT	CASSARTRLDHNSPLHF
NA	TRBV6-2/TRBV6-3	TRBJ2-7	TRBD1	TGTGCCAGCAGTTACTCGTGGACAGGGGGAAGAAACGAGCAGTACTTC	CASSYSWTGGRNEQYF
NA	TRBV7-7	TRBJ2-1	TRBD2	TGTGCTAGCAGCTTAGGGAGCGGGAGGGCCAATGAGCAGTTCTTC	CASSLGSGRANEQFF
NA	TRBV4-1	TRBJ1-5	NA	TGCGCCAGCAGCGGCCGGTGGGATAGCAATCAGCCCCAGCATTTT	CASSGRWDSNQPQHF
NA	TRBV13	TRBJ1-3	NA	TGTGCCAGCAGCGTAGACTCGAGCTCTGGAAACACCATATATTTT	CASSVDSSSGNTIYF
once	TRBV7-2	TRBJ2-5	TRBD1	TGTGCCAGCAGCACCGGGACAGGGTCAGGAGAGACCCAGTACTTC	CASSTGTGSGETQYF
NA	TRBV5-1	TRBJ2-1	TRBD2	TGCGCCAGCAGCCTCCTGGGAGCGGGGGGCTCCTACAATGAGCAGTTCTTC	CASSLLGAGGSYNEQFF
once	TRBV3-1/TRBV3-2	TRBJ2-2	NA	TGTGCCAGCAGCCAACTTCCGGGGGAGTTTTCCGGGGAGCTGTTTTTT	CASSQLPGEFSGELFF
NA	TRBV5-5	TRBJ1-1	TRBD1	TGTGCCAGCAGTCTAACAGGGGACCAGAACACTGAAGCTTTCTTT	CASSLTGDQNTEAFF